This TCR beta chain was recorded in a study of vaccination effects on CD4 cells after COVID-19. Notes on the study in general: Among infection- and vaccine-induced clones, marked clonal contraction occurred late after vaccination.

Some clones are missing from TCRdb's copy, which holds only in-frame ones; the method was immunoSEQ multiplex PCR. The sample lists tens of thousands of clones, around 76% occurring once. The CDR3 has 14 residues. Germline V gene sequence: CDR1 LNHDA, CDR2 SQIVND (reference sequence). Losses at the gene ends were 10 bases for V and 1 base for J; bases not matched to a gene: 9. This clone was observed a few times. The antigen is not known. Pools of viral peptides were used by the ViraFEST assay to expand antigen-specific CD4+ T cells ahead of sequencing. CD4+ T cell isolation took place after 10 days of culture. Recipients of the vaccine had no prior SARS-CoV-2 infection and negative nucleocapsid antibodies. The researchers cultured fewer than 2.5 million PBMC per well with approximately 10 IU/ml IL-2 and 8.5 to 10 ug/ml peptides.

The chain links TRBV19 to TRBJ1-2, with 7 nucleotides matching TRBD1. The source was CD4+ T cells from PBMCs cultured with SARS-CoV-2 spike peptides, collected before COVID-19 vaccination. The receptor was isolated from a human donor who received a COVID-19 vaccine. The chain's CDR3 is CATYHRGGNYGYTF. DNA of the CDR3: TGTGCCACCTACCACAGGGGAGGTAACTATGGCTACACCTTC.